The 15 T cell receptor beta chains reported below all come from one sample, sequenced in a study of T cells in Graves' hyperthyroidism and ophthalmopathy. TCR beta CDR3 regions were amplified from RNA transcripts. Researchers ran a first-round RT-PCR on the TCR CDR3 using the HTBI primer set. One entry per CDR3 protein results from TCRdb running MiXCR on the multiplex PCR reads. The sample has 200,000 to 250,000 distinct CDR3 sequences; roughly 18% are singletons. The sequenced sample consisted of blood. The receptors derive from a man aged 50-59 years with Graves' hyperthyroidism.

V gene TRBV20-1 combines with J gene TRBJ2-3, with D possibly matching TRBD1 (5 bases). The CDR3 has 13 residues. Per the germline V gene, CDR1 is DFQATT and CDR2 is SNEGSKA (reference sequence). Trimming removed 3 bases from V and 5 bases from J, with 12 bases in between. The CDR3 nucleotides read TGCAGTGCTAGTAGGCAGGGTAAAGATACGCAGTATTTT. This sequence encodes CSASRQGKDTQYF.

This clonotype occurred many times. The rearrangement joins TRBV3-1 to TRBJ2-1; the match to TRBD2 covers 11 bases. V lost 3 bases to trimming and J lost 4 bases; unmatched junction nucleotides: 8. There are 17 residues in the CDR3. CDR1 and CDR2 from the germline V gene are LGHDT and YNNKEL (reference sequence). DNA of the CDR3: TGTGCCAGCAGCCATTACCCGACTAGCGGGAAGTACAATGAGCAGTTCTTC. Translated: CASSHYPTSGKYNEQFF.

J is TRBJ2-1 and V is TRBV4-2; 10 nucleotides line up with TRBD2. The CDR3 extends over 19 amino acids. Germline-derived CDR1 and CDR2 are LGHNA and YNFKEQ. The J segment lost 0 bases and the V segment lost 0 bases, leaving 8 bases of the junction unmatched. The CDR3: CASSQDPTRLAGSYNEQFF. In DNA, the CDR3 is TGTGCCAGCAGCCAAGATCCGACTAGACTAGCGGGCTCCTACAATGAGCAGTTCTTC.

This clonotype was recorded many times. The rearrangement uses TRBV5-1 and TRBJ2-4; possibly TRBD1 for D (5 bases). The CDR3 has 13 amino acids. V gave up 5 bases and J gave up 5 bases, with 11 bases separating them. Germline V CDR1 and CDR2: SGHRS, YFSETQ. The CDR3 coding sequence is TGCGCCAGCAGGCGGCAGGGCGAAAACATTCAGTACTTC. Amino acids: CASRRQGENIQYF.

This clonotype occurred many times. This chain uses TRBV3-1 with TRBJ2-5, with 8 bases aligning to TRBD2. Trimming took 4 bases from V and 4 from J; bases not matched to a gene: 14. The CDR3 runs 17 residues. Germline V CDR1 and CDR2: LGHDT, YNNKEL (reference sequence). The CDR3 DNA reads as TGTGCCAGCAGCCCCTCCACTAGCGGAGGAGGTCTAGAGACCCAGTACTTC. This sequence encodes CASSPSTSGGGLETQYF.

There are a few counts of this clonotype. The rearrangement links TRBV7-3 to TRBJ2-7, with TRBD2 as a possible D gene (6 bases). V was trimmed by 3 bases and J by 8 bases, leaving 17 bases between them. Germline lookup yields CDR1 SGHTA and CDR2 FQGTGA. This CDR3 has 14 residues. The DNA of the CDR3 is TGTGCCAGCAGCTTGGCCGGGACTGGGGTAAAGCAGTACTTC. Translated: CASSLAGTGVKQYF.

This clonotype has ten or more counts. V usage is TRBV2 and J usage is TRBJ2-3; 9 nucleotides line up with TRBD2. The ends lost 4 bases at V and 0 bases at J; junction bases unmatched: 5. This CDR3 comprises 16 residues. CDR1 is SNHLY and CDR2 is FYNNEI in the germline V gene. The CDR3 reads CASSGGRGLSTDTQYF. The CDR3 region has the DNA TGTGCCAGCAGTGGCGGGAGGGGCCTCAGCACAGATACGCAGTATTTT.

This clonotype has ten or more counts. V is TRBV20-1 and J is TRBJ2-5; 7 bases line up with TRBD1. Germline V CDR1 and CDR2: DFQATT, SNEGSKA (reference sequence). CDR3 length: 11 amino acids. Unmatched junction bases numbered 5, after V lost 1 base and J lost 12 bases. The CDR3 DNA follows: TGCAGTGCTAGAGCAGACAGGGAAAAGTACTTC. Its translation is CSARADREKYF.

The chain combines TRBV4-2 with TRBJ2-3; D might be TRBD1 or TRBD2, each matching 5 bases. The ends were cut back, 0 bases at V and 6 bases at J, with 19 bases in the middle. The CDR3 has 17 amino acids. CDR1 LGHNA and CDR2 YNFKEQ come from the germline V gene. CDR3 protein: CASSQDTTTRGADTQYF. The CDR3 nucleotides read TGTGCCAGCAGCCAAGATACGACTACTAGAGGGGCGGATACGCAGTATTTT.

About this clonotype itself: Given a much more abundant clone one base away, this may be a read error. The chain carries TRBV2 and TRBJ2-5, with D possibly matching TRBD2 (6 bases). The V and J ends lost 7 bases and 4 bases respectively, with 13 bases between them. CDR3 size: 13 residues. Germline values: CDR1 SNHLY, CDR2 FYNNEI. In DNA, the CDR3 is TGTGCCAGCACGGGGAGGAGCTTAGAGACCCAGTACTTC. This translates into CASTGRSLETQYF. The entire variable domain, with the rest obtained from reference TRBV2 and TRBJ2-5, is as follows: EPEVTQTPSHQVTQMGQEVILRCVPISNHLYFYWYRQILGQKVEFLVSFYNNEISEKSEIFDDQFSVERPDGSNFTLKIRSTKLEDSAMYFCASTGRSLETQYFGPGTRLLVL.

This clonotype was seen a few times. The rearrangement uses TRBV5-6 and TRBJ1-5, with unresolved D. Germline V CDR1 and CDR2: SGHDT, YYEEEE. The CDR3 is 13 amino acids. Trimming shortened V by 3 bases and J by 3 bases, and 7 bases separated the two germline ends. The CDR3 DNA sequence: TGTGCCAGCAGCTGGGGATTCAATCAGCCCCAGCATTTT. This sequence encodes CASSWGFNQPQHF.

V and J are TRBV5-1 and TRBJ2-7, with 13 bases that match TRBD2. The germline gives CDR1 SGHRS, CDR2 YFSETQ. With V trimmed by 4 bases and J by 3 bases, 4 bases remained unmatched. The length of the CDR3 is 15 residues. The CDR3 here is CASSRTSGSGYEQYF. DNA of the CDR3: TGCGCCAGCAGCCGGACTAGCGGGAGTGGCTACGAGCAGTACTTC.

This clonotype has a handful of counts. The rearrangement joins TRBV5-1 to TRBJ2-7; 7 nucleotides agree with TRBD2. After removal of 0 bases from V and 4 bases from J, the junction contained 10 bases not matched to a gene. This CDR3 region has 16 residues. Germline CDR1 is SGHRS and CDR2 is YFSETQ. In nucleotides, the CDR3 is TGCGCCAGCAGCTTGGGCGGACTAGTGGGCCCATACGAGCAGTACTTC. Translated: CASSLGGLVGPYEQYF.

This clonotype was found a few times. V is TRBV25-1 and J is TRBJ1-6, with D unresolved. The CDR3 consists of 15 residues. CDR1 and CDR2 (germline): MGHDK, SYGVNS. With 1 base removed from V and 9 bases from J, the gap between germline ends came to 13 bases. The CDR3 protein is CASSEFESETSPLHF. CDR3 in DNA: TGTGCCAGCAGTGAATTCGAGAGCGAAACTTCACCCCTCCACTTT.

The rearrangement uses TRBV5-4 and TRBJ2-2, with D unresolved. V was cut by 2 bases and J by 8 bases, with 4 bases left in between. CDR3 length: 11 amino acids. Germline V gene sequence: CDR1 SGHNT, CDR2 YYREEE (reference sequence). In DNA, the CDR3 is TGTGCCAGCAGCTTTAAGGGGGAGCTGTTTTTT. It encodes CASSFKGELFF.